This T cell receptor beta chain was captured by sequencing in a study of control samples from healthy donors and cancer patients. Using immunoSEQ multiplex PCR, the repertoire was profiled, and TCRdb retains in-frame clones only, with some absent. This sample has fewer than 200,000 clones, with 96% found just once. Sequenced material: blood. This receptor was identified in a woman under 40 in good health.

In nucleotides, the CDR3 is TGTGCCAGCGACCAGGGTAATAATTCACCCCTCCACTTT. Translating gives CASDQGNNSPLHF. V usage is TRBV2 and J usage is TRBJ1-6, with D possibly matching TRBD1 (5 bases). Germline V lookup: CDR1 SNHLY, CDR2 FYNNEI. The CDR3 is 13 residues long. V was trimmed by 8 bases and J by 5 bases, leaving 10 bases between them.